One sample yielded the 6 T cell receptor beta chains listed below, sequenced in a study of T cell responses to AZD1222 COVID-19 vaccine (dated by TCRdb to the early 2020s). The sample's time point label, in plain terms: baseline before first vaccination. Receptors were amplified or captured by the immunoSEQ multiplex PCR assay. TCRdb retrieved this table from immuneACCESS and kept in-frame rearrangements only. Not all clones are present; in checked studies, unresolved V genes account for under half, and no reason is known for the remainder. The sample profile shows over 40,000 clones; about four fifths of them were found once. The top ten hold approximately 30% of the sample. The sample consisted of peripheral blood, taken on day 0 of AZD1222 vaccination. The origin of the receptors is an adult in good health.

The rearrangement links TRBV30 to TRBJ2-7; 8 nucleotides match TRBD2. Trimming removed 3 bases from V and 4 bases from J; junction bases left unmatched: 14. Germline V gene data show CDR1 as GTSNPN and CDR2 as SVGIG (reference sequence). The CDR3 length is 16 residues. The CDR3 spells CAWRSRGTSGEYEQYF. The CDR3, as DNA: TGTGCCTGGAGAAGTCGCGGTACTAGCGGCGAATACGAGCAGTACTTC.

The chain couples TRBV10-3 to TRBJ2-7, with 9 bases that match TRBD1. The CDR3 runs 14 residues. Germline values: CDR1 ENHRY, CDR2 SYGVKD. The V gene end was trimmed by 6 bases and the J gene end by 4 bases; junction bases not matched to a gene: 7. For the CDR3, the DNA is TGTGCCATCAGAAGCGGGACAGGGACTTACGAGCAGTACTTC. This translates into CAIRSGTGTYEQYF.

This clone was detected a few times. The sample has other DNA sequences that encode this CDR3 too. The chain combines TRBV7-8 with TRBJ2-7; the D gene is possibly TRBD2 (7 bases). Trimming removed 3 bases from V and 1 base from J, with 10 bases in between. This CDR3 is built from 14 residues. Per germline, CDR1 SGHVS and CDR2 FQNEAQ. The CDR3 DNA sequence: TGTGCCAGCAGCTTGGGGGGGCCATCCTACGAGCAGTACTTC. It specifies CASSLGGPSYEQYF.

This chain links TRBV18 with TRBJ1-2, with 9 bases fitting TRBD1. CDR3 length equals 15 residues. The germline V gene encodes CDR1 KGHSH and CDR2 LQKENI. V lost 2 bases to trimming and J lost 2 bases; unmatched junction nucleotides: 3. CDR3 DNA: TGTGCCAGCTCACCAGAGGGACAGGGCAACTATGGCTACACCTTC. Translation: CASSPEGQGNYGYTF.

This chain joins TRBV4-1 and TRBJ2-2; 9 bases match TRBD2. This CDR3 spans 20 amino acids. CDR1 is MGHRA, CDR2 YSYEKL, per germline. The J segment lost 6 bases and the V segment lost 2 bases, leaving 19 bases of the junction unmatched. CDR3 amino acids: CASSQLTASGIPWPAGELFF. As DNA, the CDR3 is TGCGCCAGCAGCCAATTAACGGCTAGCGGGATTCCGTGGCCGGCCGGGGAGCTGTTTTTT.

The V and J genes are TRBV27 and TRBJ2-7, with 7 bases fitting TRBD1. CDR3 length: 16 amino acids. CDR1 is MNHEY and CDR2 is SMNVEV in the germline V gene (reference sequence). V lost 5 bases, J lost 5 bases, and 15 bases stayed unmatched. As DNA, the CDR3 is TGTGCCAGCAGTACCAACCACAGGGGTGGATGGGACGAGCAGTACTTC. Protein sequence: CASSTNHRGGWDEQYF.